These 9 T cell receptor beta chains were sequenced from one sample in a study of metastatic and nonmetastatic thyroid tumors. TCRdb re-called the PCR reads with MiXCR. The sample consists of more than 85,000 clones, 8% to 9.5% of them appearing once. Nobody among the patients had been given any treatment before thyroid surgery. Sequences were obtained from blood. Receptor source: a female donor with papillary thyroid cancer or a benign thyroid nodule (not recorded which). Some clones in this sample may be carry-over from other donors' samples.

This clone was recorded many times. This chain connects TRBV6-2 or TRBV6-3 to TRBJ2-2, with TRBD2 matching 10 bases. Germline lookup yields CDR1 MNHEY and CDR2 SVGEGT. After removal of 5 bases from V and 4 bases from J, the junction contained 1 base not matched to a gene. This CDR3 is built from 14 residues. This CDR3 reads CASSRLAGTGELFF. The CDR3 bases are TGTGCCAGCAGTAGACTAGCGGGCACCGGGGAGCTGTTTTTT.

The chain employs TRBV9 and TRBJ1-5; D is undetermined. This CDR3 contains 14 residues. Deletions cut 3 bases from V and 3 bases from J, with 10 bases between. CDR1 and CDR2 (germline): SGDLS, YYNGEE. CDR3 nucleotide sequence: TGTGCCAGCAGCGACTGGACGGCCAATCAGCCCCAGCATTTT. Translating gives CASSDWTANQPQHF.

This clone was recorded at least ten times. CDR3 bases: TGTGCCAGCAGCGATTCAAACTATGGCTACACCTTC. Translated, it gives CASSDSNYGYTF. The genes are TRBV28 and TRBJ1-2; D is unresolved. The CDR3 is 12 residues long. CDR1 is MDHEN and CDR2 is SYDVKM in the germline V gene. V was clipped by 6 bases and J by 2 bases, with 7 bases between them.

This clone was counted only a few times. The chain is built from TRBV5-4 and TRBJ2-2; D perhaps matches TRBD2 (5 bases). The CDR3 contains 12 residues. Trimming shortened V by 2 bases and J by 7 bases, and 6 bases separated the two germline ends. The germline V gene encodes CDR1 SGHNT and CDR2 YYREEE (reference sequence). The CDR3 bases are TGTGCCAGCAGCTTTGAGGGCGGGGAGCTGTTTTTT. This gives the protein CASSFEGGELFF. Together with reference TRBV5-4 and TRBJ2-2, the CDR3 gives the full variable domain: ETGVTQSPTHLIKTRGQQVTLRCSSQSGHNTVSWYQQALGQGPQFIFQYYREEENGRGNFPPRFSGLQFPNYSSELNVNALELDDSALYLCASSFEGGELFFGEGSRLTVL.

This clone was counted many times. The CDR3 region has the DNA TGTGCCAGCAGCGTAGACAGCGGAAGAGGGGATACGCAGTATTTT. It is translated as CASSVDSGRGDTQYF. The chain links TRBV9 to TRBJ2-3; the D gene is possibly TRBD2 (5 bases). The CDR3 has 15 residues. CDR1 and CDR2 (germline): SGDLS, YYNGEE. V dropped 0 bases and J dropped 6 bases, with 14 bases sitting between them.

The table lists this clone with a few counts. The chain is built from TRBV5-6 and TRBJ2-3; D uncertain. The CDR3 is made up of 12 amino acids. CDR1 and CDR2 (germline): SGHDT, YYEEEE. Deletions cut 0 bases from V and 6 bases from J, with 5 bases between. For the CDR3, the DNA is TGTGCCAGCAGCTTGGGGGCGGATACGCAGTATTTT. As protein: CASSLGADTQYF.

In its sample, this clone was seen many times. The chain joins TRBV7-3 to TRBJ2-1, with a possible D match to TRBD2 (6 bases). The CDR3 length is 13 residues. Trimming pared 0 bases from V and 15 bases from J, leaving 15 bases between. Germline lookup yields CDR1 SGHTA and CDR2 FQGTGA. CDR3 in amino acids: CASSLTRGREAFF. The DNA of the CDR3 is TGTGCCAGCAGCTTAACGAGAGGCAGGGAGGCGTTCTTC. Supplemented by reference TRBV7-3 and TRBJ2-1, the full variable domain reads GAGVSQTPSNKVTEKGKYVELRCDPISGHTALYWYRQSLGQGPEFLIYFQGTGAADDSGLPNDRFFAVRPEGSVSTLKIQRTERGDSAVYLCASSLTRGREAFFGPGTRLTVL.

In its sample, this clone was seen many times. The chain uses TRBV9 and TRBJ1-2, with 8 nucleotides matching TRBD1. The CDR3 runs to 15 residues. In germline, CDR1 is SGDLS, CDR2 YYNGEE. With V trimmed by 4 bases and J by 3 bases, 8 bases remained unmatched. CDR3 residues: CASSPRQGRYYGYTF. The CDR3 DNA follows: TGTGCCAGCAGCCCTCGACAGGGGAGATACTATGGCTACACCTTC.

This clone was seen more than once but under ten times. The chain combines TRBV5-4 with TRBJ1-3, with a weak D call TRBD1 (5 bases). V lost 7 bases and J lost 3, with 14 bases in between. This CDR3 contains 14 residues. Per germline, CDR1 SGHNT and CDR2 YYREEE (reference sequence). The CDR3 nucleotides read TGTGCCAGCTCCTGGGGGGTAGGTGGAAACACCATATATTTT. Translated: CASSWGVGGNTIYF.